Below are 6 T cell receptor beta chains sequenced from a single sample in a study of identical twins. From the 5' RACE reads, TCRdb called clonotypes with MiXCR, one entry per CDR3 protein. The sample includes 400,000 to 500,000 distinct CDR3 sequences, around 20% of them seen just once. Sequencing was done on a sample of naive T cells sorted from blood. The receptors derive from a man aged 45 to 65 in good health.

This clonotype was seen many times. The rearrangement links TRBV6-1 to TRBJ1-3; tentative D call: TRBD1 (5 bases). Trimming took off 6 bases at V and 7 bases at J, with 16 bases between the two ends. Germline CDR1 is MNHNS and CDR2 is SASEGT. CDR3 length: 14 amino acids. The CDR3 DNA is TGTGCCAGCAGGACAGACGAAGGGTTTAACACCATATATTTT. It translates to CASRTDEGFNTIYF.

The rearrangement joins TRBV12-3 or TRBV12-4 to TRBJ2-3; either TRBD1 or TRBD2 may fit D (5 bases each). The germline V and J ends were trimmed by 7 bases and 2 bases, with 16 bases remaining between them. The CDR3 is made up of 15 amino acids. The CDR3 loop reads CASTERRGYTDTQYF. CDR3 in DNA: TGTGCCAGCACCGAGAGACGGGGCTACACAGATACGCAGTATTTT.

In its sample, this clonotype was seen a few times. The chain employs TRBV11-2 and TRBJ2-2; the D is unclear. The ends were cut back, 3 bases at V and 1 base at J, with 6 bases in the middle. This CDR3 is 14 amino acids long. CDR1 is SGHAT and CDR2 is FQNNGV in the germline V gene. Here the CDR3 reads CASSFLVNTGELFF. The CDR3 DNA follows: TGTGCCAGCAGCTTTCTGGTGAACACCGGGGAGCTGTTTTTT. Full variable domain (missing parts from reference TRBV11-2 and TRBJ2-2): EAGVAQSPRYKIIEKRQSVAFWCNPISGHATLYWYQQILGQGPKLLIQFQNNGVVDDSQLPKDRFSAERLKGVDSTLKIQPAKLEDSAVYLCASSFLVNTGELFFGEGSRLTVL.

This clonotype showed up many times. The chain combines TRBV5-5 with TRBJ2-7; 10 nucleotides agree with TRBD1. V shed 2 bases and J 4 bases; nucleotides not matched to a gene: 6. The CDR3 loop spans 15 amino acids. Germline values: CDR1 SGHKS, CDR2 YYEKEE (reference sequence). The CDR3 protein is CASSLGTGALYEQYF. CDR3 nucleotide sequence: TGTGCCAGCAGCTTAGGGACAGGGGCACTTTACGAGCAGTACTTC. Based on the CDR3 plus reference TRBV5-5 and TRBJ2-7, the full variable domain is DAGVTQSPTHLIKTRGQQVTLRCSPISGHKSVSWYQQVLGQGPQFIFQYYEKEERGRGNFPDRFSARQFPNYSSELNVNALLLGDSALYLCASSLGTGALYEQYFGPGTRLTVT.

The gene calls are TRBV28 and TRBJ1-5, with TRBD1 matching 7 bases. CDR1 and CDR2 (germline): MDHEN, SYDVKM. The CDR3 has 13 amino acids. With 10 bases clipped from V and 1 base from J, the junction kept 4 bases outside the gene matches. CDR3 region: CAIGTDSNQPQHF. CDR3 in DNA: TGTGCCATAGGGACAGACAGCAATCAGCCCCAGCATTTT.

This clonotype was observed a handful of times. The chain uses TRBV7-9 and TRBJ1-4; D gene uncertain. The germline V and J ends were trimmed by 5 bases and 7 bases, with 11 bases remaining between them. The CDR3 contains 13 residues. Germline assignment: CDR1 SEHNR and CDR2 FQNEAQ (reference sequence). The CDR3 sequence: CASSPFPSEKLFF. CDR3 nucleotide sequence: TGTGCCAGCAGCCCCTTTCCGAGTGAAAAACTGTTTTTT. The complete variable domain, with remaining parts taken from reference TRBV7-9 and TRBJ1-4, reads DTGVSQNPRHKITKRGQNVTFRCDPISEHNRLYWYRQTLGQGPEFLTYFQNEAQLEKSRLLSDRFSAERPKGSFSTLEIQRTEQGDSAMYLCASSPFPSEKLFFGSGTQLSVL.